This passage covers 18 T cell receptor beta chains from one sample sequenced in a study of blood T cell repertoires in COVID-19. Only in-frame clones appear in the TCRdb table, and some are missing; sequencing was by immunoSEQ multiplex PCR. The sample has 85,000 to 90,000 clones; 86% are singletons. Sample: peripheral blood. Receptor source: a human donor in a cohort sampled during active COVID-19.

This chain connects TRBV11-3 to TRBJ2-7, with TRBD2 matching over 9 bases. CDR3 size: 16 residues. V trimming: 0 bases; J trimming: 5 bases; junction bases outside the gene matches: 8. The germline V gene encodes CDR1 SGHNT and CDR2 YENEEA. CDR3 residues: CASSLEGTSPGNEQYF. The CDR3 DNA reads TGTGCCAGCAGCTTAGAGGGGACTAGCCCCGGCAACGAGCAGTACTTC.

The chain joins TRBV3-1 (or the pseudogene TRBV3-2) to TRBJ1-1, with 7 bases matching TRBD1. CDR1 and CDR2 from the germline V gene are LGHDT and YNNKEL (reference sequence). V shed 0 bases, J shed 11 bases, and the junction held 6 bases outside the gene matches. The CDR3 has 13 residues. The CDR3 region has the DNA TGTGCCAGCAGCCAAGAGGGGGACAGAGGGGCTTTCTTT. This sequence encodes CASSQEGDRGAFF.

In its sample, this clone was seen a few times. The chain has TRBV7-8 and TRBJ2-1, with 12 bases that match TRBD2. Trimming cost V 5 bases and J 10 bases; bases outside gene matches: 6. The CDR3 totals 14 residues. In germline, CDR1 is SGHVS, CDR2 FQNEAQ. CDR3 loop: CASSQVGTSGEQFF. The CDR3 DNA sequence: TGTGCCAGCAGCCAAGTTGGGACTAGCGGGGAGCAGTTCTTC. The full variable domain, in which reference TRBV7-8 and TRBJ2-1 provide the parts outside the CDR3, is GAGVSQSPRYKVAKRGQDVALRCDPISGHVSLFWYQQALGQGPEFLTYFQNEAQLDKSGLPSDRFFAERPEGSVSTLKIQRTQQEDSAVYLCASSQVGTSGEQFFGPGTRLTVL.

The chain couples TRBV7-2 to TRBJ2-3, with TRBD2 matching 11 bases. The CDR3 has 15 residues. Losses at the gene ends were 6 bases for V and 13 bases for J; bases not matched to a gene: 15. The germline gives CDR1 SGHTA, CDR2 FQGNSA. DNA for the CDR3: TGTGCCAGCAGTTTTTCTCTAGCGGGGGGCCAGGTGGAGTATTTT. Translation gives CASSFSLAGGQVEYF.

This chain connects TRBV2 to TRBJ1-4, with 7 bases that match TRBD1. CDR1 and CDR2 (germline): SNHLY, FYNNEI. Unmatched junction bases numbered 4, after V lost 6 bases and J lost 0 bases. The CDR3 length is 15 residues. The CDR3: CASRAGTATNEKLFF. The CDR3 DNA is TGTGCCAGCAGGGCCGGGACAGCAACTAATGAAAAACTGTTTTTT.

This chain joins TRBV7-2 and TRBJ2-7, with D uncertain. V lost 1 base and J lost 2, with 12 bases in between. In germline, CDR1 is SGHTA, CDR2 FQGNSA. The CDR3 is 15 residues long. The CDR3 bases are TGTGCCAGCAGCTTAGGAACAGATACGACCTACGAGCAGTACTTC. It translates to CASSLGTDTTYEQYF.

The chain joins TRBV5-6 to TRBJ1-6; TRBD1 aligns across 9 bases. The V gene end was trimmed by 0 bases and the J gene end by 7 bases; junction bases not matched to a gene: 2. This CDR3 has 15 amino acids. CDR1 and CDR2 (germline): SGHDT, YYEEEE. Written as DNA, the CDR3 is TGTGCCAGCAGCTTGGGGACAGGGGTGAATTCACCCCTCCACTTT. It yields the protein CASSLGTGVNSPLHF. Complete variable domain (other parts from reference TRBV5-6 and TRBJ1-6): DAGVTQSPTHLIKTRGQQVTLRCSPKSGHDTVSWYQQALGQGPQFIFQYYEEEERQRGNFPDRFSGHQFPNYSSELNVNALLLGDSALYLCASSLGTGVNSPLHFGNGTRLTVT.

As for this clone: Compared with germline, one end of the junction differs, possibly owing to a read error. The chain is built from TRBV11-2 and TRBJ1-1; D is possibly TRBD1 (5 bases). This CDR3 contains 12 residues. The germline CDR1 and CDR2 sequences are SGHAT and FQNNGV. CDR3 amino acids: CASSSTRWGPTF. In DNA form, the CDR3 reads TGTGCCAGCAGCTCTACGCGGTGGGGCCCCACCTTT. The whole variable domain, filled in from reference TRBV11-2 and TRBJ1-1, reads EAGVAQSPRYKIIEKRQSVAFWCNPISGHATLYWYQQILGQGPKLLIQFQNNGVVDDSQLPKDRFSAERLKGVDSTLKIQPAKLEDSAVYLCASSSTRWGPTFGQGTRLTVV.

With regard to this clone: Compared with germline, one end of the junction differs, possibly owing to a read error. The chain uses TRBV20-1 and TRBJ1-2; 9 nucleotides align to TRBD1. CDR1 is DFQATT, CDR2 SNEGSKA, per germline (reference sequence). This CDR3 contains 11 residues. CDR3 nucleotide sequence: TGCAGTGCTAGTGGGACAGGGCAACATCGATTC. This translates into CSASGTGQHRF.

The chain uses TRBV7-3 and TRBJ2-1; D is unresolved. The germline V gene has CDR1 SGHTA and CDR2 FQGTGA. The germline V and J ends were trimmed by 6 bases and 6 bases, with 6 bases remaining between them. This CDR3 contains 11 residues. The CDR3 spells CASSLGNEQFF. The DNA for the CDR3 is TGTGCCAGCAGTCTCGGCAATGAGCAGTTCTTC.

This clone is a singleton in its sample. V gene TRBV10-3 combines with J gene TRBJ2-3, with TRBD1 matching 9 bases. The ends lost 5 bases at V and 2 bases at J; junction bases unmatched: 2. Germline CDR1 is ENHRY and CDR2 is SYGVKD. The CDR3 totals 14 residues. The CDR3 sequence: CAISWTGDTDTQYF. CDR3 sequence (DNA): TGTGCCATCAGTTGGACAGGGGACACAGATACGCAGTATTTT.

J is TRBJ2-7 and V is TRBV6-4; 16 bases line up with TRBD2. Per the germline V gene, CDR1 is MRHNA and CDR2 is SNTAGT. After removal of 7 bases from V and 5 bases from J, the junction contained 11 bases not matched to a gene. This CDR3 is 17 amino acids long. The CDR3 coding sequence is TGTGCCAGCACCAAAGGGACTAGCGGGAGGGCCAACGACGAGCAGTACTTC. It yields the protein CASTKGTSGRANDEQYF.

The chain joins TRBV5-6 to TRBJ2-3; tentative D call: TRBD1 (6 bases). The CDR3 covers 15 residues. V gave up 4 bases and J gave up 0 bases, with 12 bases separating them. CDR1 is SGHDT and CDR2 is YYEEEE in the germline V gene. The CDR3 loop reads CASSLRTDSTDTQYF. Written as DNA, the CDR3 is TGTGCCAGCAGCCTCCGGACAGATAGCACAGATACGCAGTATTTT.

J is TRBJ2-1 and V is TRBV18, with D possibly matching TRBD2 (6 bases). The CDR3 totals 14 residues. Trimming removed 3 bases from V and 6 bases from J, with 12 bases in between. Germline values: CDR1 KGHSH, CDR2 LQKENI. The CDR3 DNA reads as TGTGCCAGCTCACCGCTCAGGGAGGTCAATGAGCAGTTCTTC. Translating gives CASSPLREVNEQFF.

This chain links TRBV15 with TRBJ2-7; 11 bases agree with TRBD2. The CDR3 covers 16 residues. V shed 2 bases and J 3 bases; nucleotides not matched to a gene: 6. CDR1 LNHNV and CDR2 YYDKDF come from the germline V gene (reference sequence). CDR3 loop: CATSRLGTSGVYEQYF. The CDR3 DNA sequence: TGTGCCACCAGCAGACTCGGGACTAGCGGAGTCTACGAGCAGTACTTC.

V gene TRBV7-2 combines with J gene TRBJ2-3, with 7 positions matching TRBD2. The germline gives CDR1 SGHTA, CDR2 FQGNSA. V lost 4 bases and J lost 0; bases outside the gene matches: 10. This CDR3 is 17 amino acids long. The CDR3 sequence is CASSSQHSGSSTDTQYF. CDR3 coding DNA: TGTGCCAGCAGCTCCCAACATAGCGGGTCTAGCACAGATACGCAGTATTTT.

This clone was observed a single time. The J gene is TRBJ2-7, the V gene TRBV5-6; 10 nucleotides agree with TRBD2. This CDR3 is built from 16 residues. CDR1 is SGHDT and CDR2 is YYEEEE in the germline V gene. The ends lost 4 bases at V and 0 bases at J; junction bases unmatched: 7. The DNA for the CDR3 is TGTGCCAGCAGCCCCGGACTAGCGGCTACCTCCTACGAGCAGTACTTC. Protein product: CASSPGLAATSYEQYF.

This chain's CDR3 is CASSSGQGDPYEQYF. The CDR3, as DNA: TGTGCCAGCAGTTCGGGACAGGGAGACCCCTACGAGCAGTACTTC. The V and J genes are TRBV6-2 or TRBV6-3 and TRBJ2-7; 9 bases agree with TRBD1. Germline V lookup: CDR1 MNHEY, CDR2 SVGEGT. After removal of 4 bases from V and 2 bases from J, the junction contained 6 bases not matched to a gene. The CDR3 length is 15 residues.